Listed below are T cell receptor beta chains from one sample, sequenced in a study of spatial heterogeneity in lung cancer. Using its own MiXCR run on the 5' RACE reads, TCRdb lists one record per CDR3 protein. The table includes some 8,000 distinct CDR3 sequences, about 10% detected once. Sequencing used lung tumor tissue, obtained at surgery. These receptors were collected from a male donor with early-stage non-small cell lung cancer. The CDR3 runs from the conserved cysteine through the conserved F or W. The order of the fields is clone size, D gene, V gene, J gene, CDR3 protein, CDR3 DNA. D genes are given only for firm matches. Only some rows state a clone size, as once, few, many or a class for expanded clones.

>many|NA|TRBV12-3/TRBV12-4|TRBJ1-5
CASSLVSHNQPQHF
TGTGCCAGCAGTTTGGTCAGCCACAATCAGCCCCAGCATTTT
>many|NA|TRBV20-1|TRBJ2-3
CSASPLEIITDTQYF
TGCAGTGCTTCCCCACTCGAAATTATCACAGATACGCAGTATTTT
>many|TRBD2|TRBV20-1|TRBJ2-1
CSAVRLWGLAVQFF
TGCAGTGCCGTCAGGTTATGGGGACTAGCGGTGCAGTTCTTC
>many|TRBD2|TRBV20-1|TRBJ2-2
CSASGLETTGELFF
TGCAGTGCTTCAGGACTAGAGACGACCGGGGAGCTGTTTTTT
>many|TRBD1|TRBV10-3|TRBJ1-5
CAISEQGGNQPQHF
TGTGCCATCAGCGAACAGGGGGGCAATCAGCCCCAGCATTTT
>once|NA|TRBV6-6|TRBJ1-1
CASRHSITMNPDEAFF
TGTGCCAGCAGGCATTCTATAACAATGAACCCCGATGAAGCTTTCTTT
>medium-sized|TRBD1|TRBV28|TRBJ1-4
CASSIRTGGWEKLFF
TGTGCCAGCAGTATTCGGACAGGGGGGTGGGAAAAACTGTTTTTT
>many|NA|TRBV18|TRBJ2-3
CASSPRSGDTQYF
TGTGCCAGCTCACCACGTAGCGGAGATACGCAGTATTTT
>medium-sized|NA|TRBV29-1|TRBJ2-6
CSVRSGANVLTF
TGCAGCGTTCGCTCTGGGGCCAACGTCCTGACTTTC
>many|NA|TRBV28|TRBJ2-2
CASSFWGNTGELFF
TGTGCCAGCAGTTTTTGGGGGAACACCGGGGAGCTGTTTTTT
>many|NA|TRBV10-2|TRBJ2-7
CASSETSEQYF
TGCGCCAGCAGTGAAACGTCCGAGCAGTACTTC
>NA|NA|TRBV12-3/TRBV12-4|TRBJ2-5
CASSFLGFTSETQYF
TGTGCCAGCAGTTTTCTCGGATTTACGTCGGAGACCCAGTACTTC
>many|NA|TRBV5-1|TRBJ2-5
CASSTGRGTETQYF
TGCGCCAGCAGCACGGGCCGGGGGACAGAGACCCAGTACTTC
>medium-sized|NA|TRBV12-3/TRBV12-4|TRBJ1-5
CASARGGNQPQHF
TGTGCCAGCGCGCGGGGGGGCAATCAGCCCCAGCATTTT
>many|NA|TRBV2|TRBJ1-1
CASRNSGATEAFF
TGTGCCAGCAGAAACTCAGGGGCCACTGAAGCTTTCTTT
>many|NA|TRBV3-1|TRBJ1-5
CASSQGGNQPQHF
TGTGCCAGCAGCCAAGGGGGAAATCAGCCCCAGCATTTT
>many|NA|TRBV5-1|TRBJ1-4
CASSWDGSNEKLFF
TGCGCCAGCAGCTGGGACGGCAGTAATGAAAAACTGTTTTTT
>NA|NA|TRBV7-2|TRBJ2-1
CASSFKAEQFF
TGTGCCAGCAGCTTCAAAGCGGAGCAGTTCTTC
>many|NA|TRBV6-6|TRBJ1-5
CASNLLGVQAQHF
TGTGCCAGCAACTTACTCGGGGTACAAGCCCAGCATTTT
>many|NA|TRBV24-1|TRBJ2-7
CATSETGQGNEQYF
TGTGCCACCAGTGAAACTGGCCAGGGGAACGAGCAGTACTTC
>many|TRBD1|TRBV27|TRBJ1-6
CASSPRTGALGSPLHF
TGTGCCAGCAGTCCTCGGACAGGGGCCCTAGGATCACCCCTCCACTTT
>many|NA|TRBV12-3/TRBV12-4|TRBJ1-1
CASSVLQGSTEAFF
TGTGCCAGCAGTGTCCTTCAGGGGAGCACTGAAGCTTTCTTT
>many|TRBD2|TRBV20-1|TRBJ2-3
CSASPLAGGALTDTQYF
TGCAGTGCTAGTCCACTAGCGGGAGGAGCTCTGACAGATACGCAGTATTTT
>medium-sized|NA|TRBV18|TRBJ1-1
CASSPPDSKAFF
TGTGCCAGCTCACCACCGGACAGTAAAGCTTTCTTT
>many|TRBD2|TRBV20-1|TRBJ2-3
CSARGPLSGRNTYTQYF
TGCAGTGCTAGAGGCCCTCTTAGCGGGAGGAACACTTATACGCAGTATTTT